The 26 T cell receptor beta chains listed next were all sequenced from one sample in a study of a mutant IDH1 vaccine in newly diagnosed glioma. Clones were sequenced by immunoSEQ multiplex PCR, and TCRdb holds only the in-frame ones, with some missing. The sample has roughly 99,000 clones, 80% to 90% seen once. The time point here: baseline, week 1 (first vaccination visit). Treatment of the sample: pre-vaccination baseline after standard-of-care therapy. The sequencing here drew on PBMCs, taken from a glioma patient treated with radiotherapy, temozolomide or both. The receptors here all came from a woman in her fifties or sixties with glioma.

This sequence joins TRBV7-9 and TRBJ2-7, with 9 positions matching TRBD2. There are 16 residues in the CDR3. V shed 4 bases, J shed 2 bases, and the junction held 9 bases outside the gene matches. Germline V lookup: CDR1 SEHNR, CDR2 FQNEAQ (reference sequence). The CDR3 here is CASSSLVAGETYEQYF. For the CDR3, the DNA is TGTGCCAGCAGCTCTCTGGTAGCGGGGGAAACCTACGAGCAGTACTTC.

The V and J genes are TRBV19 and TRBJ2-6; 7 nucleotides line up with TRBD1. Per the germline V gene, CDR1 is LNHDA and CDR2 is SQIVND (reference sequence). The length of the CDR3 is 15 residues. Trimming cost V 5 bases and J 0 bases; bases outside gene matches: 1. The CDR3 loop is CASSPGGSGANVLTF. The DNA of the CDR3 is TGTGCCAGTAGTCCAGGGGGCTCTGGGGCCAACGTCCTGACTTTC.

V and J are TRBV2 and TRBJ2-4, with D perhaps matching TRBD2 (6 bases). Per germline, CDR1 SNHLY and CDR2 FYNNEI. This CDR3 is built from 14 residues. V shed 5 bases and J shed 1 base, with 9 bases lying between them. CDR3 DNA: TGTGCCAGCAGTCTGGAGGGTGCCAAAAACATTCAGTACTTC. It codes for CASSLEGAKNIQYF.

The genes are TRBV6-1 and TRBJ1-2, with D hard to call. The germline V gene encodes CDR1 MNHNS and CDR2 SASEGT. This CDR3 has 15 residues. V was pared by 4 bases and J by 4 bases, with 16 bases between. CDR3 sequence: CASSAYINLGYGYTF. The CDR3 nucleotides read TGTGCCAGCAGTGCTTACATCAACCTTGGCTATGGCTACACCTTC.

The rearrangement joins TRBV10-3 to TRBJ2-7; 9 positions agree with TRBD2. V trimming: 3 bases; J trimming: 9 bases; junction bases outside the gene matches: 12. Germline CDR1 is ENHRY and CDR2 is SYGVKD. The CDR3 is 15 residues long. The chain's CDR3 is CAISDSGTSKSVQYF. DNA for the CDR3: TGTGCCATCAGTGATTCGGGGACTAGCAAGTCTGTGCAGTACTTC.

The chain links TRBV10-3 to TRBJ1-2; 9 nucleotides match TRBD1. Looked up from germline, CDR1 is ENHRY and CDR2 is SYGVKD. J lost 1 base, V lost 7 bases, and 10 bases had no gene match. CDR3 length: 16 amino acids. The CDR3 here is CAITPGTGTINYGYTF. The CDR3 nucleotides read TGTGCCATCACGCCCGGGACAGGGACGATTAACTATGGCTACACCTTC.

The CDR3 DNA reads as TGTGCCAGCAGCTTGCAGCGGTCCGGGGATACGCAGTATTTT. This translates into CASSLQRSGDTQYF. The chain carries TRBV7-2 and TRBJ2-3, with D maybe TRBD2 (5 bases). The germline V gene has CDR1 SGHTA and CDR2 FQGNSA. The CDR3 totals 14 residues. The V end was cut by 3 bases, the J end by 6 bases, with 13 bases between.

This clone was counted only a few times. This chain uses TRBV9 with TRBJ2-2; no clear D gene. V was clipped by 1 base and J by 0 bases, with 4 bases between them. In germline, CDR1 is SGDLS, CDR2 YYNGEE. CDR3 length equals 14 residues. The CDR3 DNA follows: TGTGCCAGCAGCGTATTCCCGAACACCGGGGAGCTGTTTTTT. Amino acid sequence: CASSVFPNTGELFF.

This rearrangement joins TRBV19 to TRBJ2-7; a possible D gene is TRBD1 (7 bases). The germline V and J ends were trimmed by 3 bases and 3 bases, with 15 bases remaining between them. Germline V gives CDR1 LNHDA, CDR2 SQIVND (reference sequence). This CDR3 contains 15 residues. The CDR3 DNA reads TGTGCCAGTAGTATTAGTGGGGGGACAGACTACGAGCAGTACTTC. It encodes CASSISGGTDYEQYF.

V usage is TRBV21-1 and J usage is TRBJ1-2. TRBV21-1 constitutes a pseudogene. The CDR3 is 14 amino acids. The chain's CDR3 is CASSKFRPTYGYTF. In nucleotides, the CDR3 is TGTGCCAGCAGCAAATTTCGGCCCACTTATGGCTACACCTTC.

This chain uses TRBV7-2 with TRBJ2-7, with no clear D. Germline CDR1 is SGHTA and CDR2 is FQGNSA. The CDR3 is 15 residues long. V dropped 2 bases and J dropped 3 bases, with 14 bases sitting between them. CDR3 bases: TGTGCCAGCAGCTTAACGCCCAGTCTAAACTACGAGCAGTACTTC. Protein: CASSLTPSLNYEQYF.

This chain links TRBV6-5 with TRBJ2-7, with 8 bases matching TRBD2. V dropped 4 bases and J dropped 5; count of bases not matched to a gene: 13. There are 16 residues in the CDR3. The germline gives CDR1 MNHEY, CDR2 SVGAGI. The chain's CDR3 is CASSSLPGGPSHEQYF. The CDR3 region has the DNA TGTGCCAGCAGTTCCCTACCGGGAGGGCCGAGCCACGAGCAGTACTTC.

The chain couples TRBV27 to TRBJ2-3, with D unresolved. Trimming shortened V by 2 bases and J by 0 bases, and 6 bases separated the two germline ends. CDR3 length: 14 amino acids. Germline CDR1 reads MNHEY; CDR2 reads SMNVEV (reference sequence). In DNA, the CDR3 is TGTGCCAGCAGTTTAAGAGTTAGCACAGATACGCAGTATTTT. Translation: CASSLRVSTDTQYF.

This chain uses TRBV9 with TRBJ2-5; D gene uncertain. The V and J ends lost 0 bases and 5 bases respectively, with 8 bases between them. The length of the CDR3 is 13 residues. In germline, CDR1 is SGDLS, CDR2 YYNGEE. The CDR3 is CASSVGVTETQYF. Here the CDR3 DNA reads TGTGCCAGCAGCGTAGGGGTGACGGAGACCCAGTACTTC.

V gene TRBV6-6 combines with J gene TRBJ1-2, with 7 bases fitting TRBD1. With V trimmed by 5 bases and J by 8 bases, 8 bases remained unmatched. The length of the CDR3 is 13 residues. Germline lookup yields CDR1 MNHNY and CDR2 SVGAGI (reference sequence). CDR3 region: CASSTTGVGGYTF. The CDR3 bases are TGTGCCAGCAGTACAACAGGGGTGGGGGGCTACACCTTC.

The chain has TRBV5-1 and TRBJ2-5; D is uncertain. CDR3 length: 11 amino acids. Germline CDR1 SGHRS, CDR2 YFSETQ. V lost 5 bases and J 5 bases, leaving 7 bases between the germline ends. The CDR3 coding sequence is TGCGCCAGCAGGGAGTTGGAGACCCAGTACTTC. Amino acid sequence: CASRELETQYF.

This rearrangement joins TRBV28 to TRBJ1-5; tentatively, D is TRBD1 (6 bases). The CDR3 has 20 residues. Germline loops: CDR1 MDHEN, CDR2 SYDVKM. V lost 6 bases, J lost 0 bases, and 27 bases lay in between. DNA of the CDR3: TGTGCCAGCAGCCTCCGGAGGGTAAACGTTTGGGGGCTTAGCAATCAGCCCCAGCATTTT. This codes for CASSLRRVNVWGLSNQPQHF. The variable domain in full, with the rest retrieved from reference TRBV28 and TRBJ1-5, is DVKVTQSSRYLVKRTGEKVFLECVQDMDHENMFWYRQDPGLGLRLIYFSYDVKMKEKGDIPEGYSVSREKKERFSLILESASTNQTSMYLCASSLRRVNVWGLSNQPQHFGDGTRLSIL.

The rearrangement uses TRBV6-5 and TRBJ1-1; TRBD1 is a possible D gene (5 bases). Trimming removed 6 bases from V and 1 base from J, with 12 bases in between. The germline CDR1 and CDR2 sequences are MNHEY and SVGAGI. The length of the CDR3 is 14 residues. The CDR3 loop is CASRSQGGNTEAFF. In DNA form, the CDR3 reads TGTGCCAGCAGATCGCAGGGAGGGAACACTGAAGCTTTCTTT.

This clone was observed once. The chain uses TRBV12-5 and TRBJ2-7; 8 bases align to TRBD1. The CDR3 is 14 amino acids. V lost 3 bases, J lost 5 bases, and 6 bases stayed unmatched. CDR1 and CDR2 (germline): LGHNT, FRNRAP. CDR3 region: CASGLDRGVDEQYF. The CDR3 DNA reads as TGTGCTAGTGGTTTAGACAGGGGTGTCGACGAGCAGTACTTC. Full variable domain (outside the CDR3, taken from reference TRBV12-5 and TRBJ2-7): DARVTQTPRHKVTEMGQEVTMRCQPILGHNTVFWYRQTMMQGLELLAYFRNRAPLDDSGMPKDRFSAEMPDATLATLKIQPSEPRDSAVYFCASGLDRGVDEQYFGPGTRLTVT.

This clone was observed a few times. V gene TRBV13 combines with J gene TRBJ1-1; no clear D. Trimming stripped 3 bases from V and 1 base from J, with 6 bases between. In germline, CDR1 is PRHDT, CDR2 FYEKMQ (reference sequence). The CDR3 is made up of 13 amino acids. The CDR3 DNA reads as TGTGCCAGCAGCTTGGCACCGAACACTGAAGCTTTCTTT. Translation: CASSLAPNTEAFF.

The J gene is TRBJ2-2, the V gene TRBV27; D is unclear. The V end was cut by 10 bases, the J end by 6 bases, with 9 bases between. This CDR3 is built from 11 residues. CDR1 MNHEY and CDR2 SMNVEV come from the germline V gene (reference sequence). CDR3 sequence reads: CATGRSGELFF. Written as DNA, the CDR3 is TGTGCCACGGGCCGATCCGGGGAGCTGTTTTTT.

The chain couples TRBV19 to TRBJ2-2; TRBD1 aligns across 10 bases. Trimming removed 10 bases from V and 5 bases from J; junction bases left unmatched: 13. CDR1 is LNHDA and CDR2 is SQIVND in the germline V gene (reference sequence). The CDR3 is 16 amino acids. This CDR3 is CATRHLGTGETGELFF. CDR3 coding DNA: TGTGCCACCCGACACCTGGGGACAGGGGAGACCGGGGAGCTGTTTTTT.

This clone occurred once. This chain links TRBV19 with TRBJ1-5; D is uncertain. Germline V gives CDR1 LNHDA, CDR2 SQIVND (reference sequence). The CDR3 is 15 residues long. The V end lost 5 bases, the J end lost 5 bases, and 16 bases lay between the germline ends. Here the CDR3 DNA reads TGTGCCAGTAGTGGGCACCGGGCCCTCGATCAGCCCCAGCATTTT. Its protein product is CASSGHRALDQPQHF.

This clone appeared a single time. The chain employs TRBV19 and TRBJ1-5; perhaps TRBD1 as D (6 bases). The V gene lost 2 bases and the J gene lost 0 bases, with 20 bases spanning the gap. This CDR3 contains 19 residues. Germline CDR1 LNHDA, CDR2 SQIVND (reference sequence). The CDR3 sequence is CASSISRGGGLYSNQPQHF. CDR3 nucleotide sequence: TGTGCCAGTAGTATAAGCCGCGGGGGCGGGCTTTATAGCAATCAGCCCCAGCATTTT. Using reference TRBV19 and TRBJ1-5 for the parts outside the CDR3, the full variable domain is DGGITQSPKYLFRKEGQNVTLSCEQNLNHDAMYWYRQDPGQGLRLIYYSQIVNDFQKGDIAEGYSVSREKKESFPLTVTSAQKNPTAFYLCASSISRGGGLYSNQPQHFGDGTRLSIL.

About this clone itself: The junction departs from germline at one end; a sequencing error may be responsible. The V call is TRBV5-1, the J call TRBJ2-3; a possible D gene is TRBD2 (6 bases). The CDR3 is 12 amino acids. The V gene's germline CDR1 is SGHRS and CDR2 YFSETQ. The CDR3 sequence is CASSLGRGMGNF. The CDR3 DNA sequence: TGCGCCAGCAGCTTGGGGCGGGGAATGGGGAATTTT.

The rearrangement joins TRBV7-2 to TRBJ2-5, with D possibly being TRBD1 or TRBD2 (5 bases each). The germline CDR1 and CDR2 sequences are SGHTA and FQGNSA. The V end was cut by 5 bases, the J end by 2 bases, with 15 bases between. The CDR3 contains 15 residues. Written as DNA, the CDR3 is TGTGCCAGCAGCCGTCCAGGGCGCGGGCAAGAGACCCAGTACTTC. Its protein product is CASSRPGRGQETQYF.